These T cell receptor beta chains were read from a single sample in a study of shared clonotypes between healthy human individuals. Repertoires were generated with immunoSEQ multiplex PCR, while TCRdb's copy carries only in-frame clones and drops some. Here the sample spans about 2.4 million clones, roughly 92% being singletons. Sequencing was done on a sample of naive CD4+ T cells sorted from blood. The receptors originated from a man in his late teens or twenties in good health. CDR3s leave out the opening cysteine and the closing phenylalanine or tryptophan.

V	J	CDR3
TRBV6-1	TRBJ2-1	ASSEALRVANEQF
TRBV7-9	TRBJ2-2	ASSLISGDTGELF
TRBV6-6	TRBJ2-7	ASSFRDTREQY
TRBV18	TRBJ1-6	ASSPLNSPLH
TRBV7-2	TRBJ2-1	ASSPEGRSYNEQF
TRBV7-2	TRBJ1-5	ASSVRTGDQPQH
TRBV7-2	TRBJ2-5	ASSLARSGGIETQY
TRBV2	TRBJ2-4	ASSGDLRNIQY
TRBV2	TRBJ1-2	ASSVGRGADYGYT
TRBV6-4	TRBJ2-7	ASRDEHSYEQY
TRBV11-1	TRBJ2-1	ASRGPGDAWDEQF
TRBV7-2	TRBJ2-1	ASSLGRATNEQF
TRBV7-9	TRBJ2-7	ASSPGAPYEQY
TRBV5-6	TRBJ1-2	ASSLGVAINYGYT
TRBV5-1	TRBJ2-7	ASSLEGQGSNEQY
TRBV7-2	TRBJ1-5	ASSYRGNQPQH
TRBV25-1	TRBJ1-6	ASSKGTSSYNSPLH
TRBV11-3	TRBJ2-1	ASRPTDSNEQF
TRBV30	TRBJ2-3	ACNRSPGTDTQY
TRBV9	TRBJ2-7	ASSVGPGDHYEQY
TRBV2	TRBJ1-5	ASSFWGSANQPQH
TRBV10-3	TRBJ2-3	AISANRGSSTDTQY
TRBV4-1	TRBJ2-3	ASSLGQGDTDTQY
TRBV5-1	TRBJ2-1	ASSLVGGIYNEQF
TRBV5-1	TRBJ1-2	ASSLISTGTGVGYT
TRBV6-6	TRBJ2-7	ASAGDRGYEQY
TRBV9	TRBJ2-5	ASSVAGEHQETQY